This T cell receptor beta chain was recovered during a study of cytomegalovirus exposure and HLA in healthy donors. The study's findings and limits: Presence/absence analyses supposed approximately even sequencing depth among donors. Among TCR beta chains, those listed as cytomegalovirus-associated numbered over 150.

Vbeta (60) and Jbeta (13) primers were used in the PCR. Data came from immunoSEQ multiplex PCR; TCRdb stores just in-frame clones and leaves some out. The table includes fewer than 200,000 clones, 82% detected once. Whereas donors were nominally healthy upon sampling, unrecorded immune exposures were probable. As regards this clone: What it binds is not known.

This CDR3 contains 15 residues. With 0 bases removed from V and 3 bases from J, the gap between germline ends came to 11 bases. Germline V gene data show CDR1 as SGHTA and CDR2 as FQGNSA. This sequence was found in a woman between 45 and 65 years old in good health and CMV-seronegative. The sequenced sample was PBMCs. The V and J genes are TRBV7-2 and TRBJ2-5, with TRBD2 as a possible D gene (5 bases). The CDR3 DNA follows: TGTGCCAGCAGCTTAGCGATAGACTACGAAGAGACCCAGTACTTC. It encodes CASSLAIDYEETQYF. The whole variable domain, remainder taken from reference TRBV7-2 and TRBJ2-5, is GAGVSQSPSNKVTEKGKDVELRCDPISGHTALYWYRQSLGQGLEFLIYFQGNSAPDKSGLPSDRFSAERTGGSVSTLTIQRTQQEDSAVYLCASSLAIDYEETQYFGPGTRLLVL.